This entry lists 18 T cell receptor beta chains sequenced from one sample in a study of blood T cell repertoires in COVID-19. Profiling relied on immunoSEQ multiplex PCR, and the TCRdb table lists in-frame clones only, not all of them. The sample contains approximately 91,000 clones, over 70% of which appear only once. The source material was peripheral blood. Receptors originate from a human donor in a cohort sampled during active COVID-19.

The CDR3 is CASSLGWLADTQYF. The CDR3 DNA follows: TGCGCCAGCAGCTTGGGCTGGCTCGCAGATACGCAGTATTTT. J is TRBJ2-3 and V is TRBV5-1; no definite D call. Trimming removed 0 bases at V and 4 bases at J, with 9 bases between. In germline, CDR1 is SGHRS, CDR2 YFSETQ. The CDR3 is made up of 14 amino acids.

The chain employs TRBV6-1 and TRBJ1-5, with 8 positions matching TRBD1. Looked up from germline, CDR1 is MNHNS and CDR2 is SASEGT. The V segment lost 0 bases and the J segment 7 bases; nucleotides outside the gene matches: 5. The CDR3 has 15 amino acids. In DNA form, the CDR3 reads TGTGCCAGCAGTGAAGCGAGACAGGGGTCACAGCCCCAGCATTTT. Its protein product is CASSEARQGSQPQHF.

The rearrangement joins TRBV6-5 to TRBJ2-7; TRBD1 aligns across 7 bases. The CDR3 loop spans 14 amino acids. V shed 0 bases, J shed 5 bases, and the junction held 4 bases outside the gene matches. Germline-derived CDR1 and CDR2 are MNHEY and SVGAGI. The DNA for the CDR3 is TGTGCCAGCAGTTACTCCGGGACAGCAAACGAGCAGTACTTC. Translated, it gives CASSYSGTANEQYF.

The chain uses TRBV7-9 and TRBJ1-1, with D possibly matching TRBD1 (5 bases). Germline V gene lookup returns CDR1 SEHNR and CDR2 FQNEAQ (reference sequence). The CDR3 sequence is 16 residues long. V lost 4 bases and J 2 bases, leaving 17 bases between the germline ends. This CDR3 reads CASSSRGTSLNTEAFF. The DNA of the CDR3 is TGTGCCAGCAGCTCACGGGGGACTTCGCTAAACACTGAAGCTTTCTTT.

The table lists this clone with a count of one. This chain connects TRBV28 to TRBJ2-7, with D hard to call. Trimming stripped 2 bases from V and 3 bases from J, with 14 bases between. The CDR3 length is 15 residues. Per germline, CDR1 MDHEN and CDR2 SYDVKM. The CDR3 DNA reads TGTGCCAGCAGTTTACTCCCTCGAGATGGCTACGAGCAGTACTTC. Protein: CASSLLPRDGYEQYF. Variable domain in full (rest from reference TRBV28 and TRBJ2-7): DVKVTQSSRYLVKRTGEKVFLECVQDMDHENMFWYRQDPGLGLRLIYFSYDVKMKEKGDIPEGYSVSREKKERFSLILESASTNQTSMYLCASSLLPRDGYEQYFGPGTRLTVT.

This chain joins TRBV18 and TRBJ2-6; no firm D call. Germline-derived CDR1 and CDR2 are KGHSH and LQKENI. V lost 0 bases, J lost 1 base, and 10 bases lay in between. The CDR3 runs to 17 residues. The CDR3 DNA reads TGTGCCAGCTCACCACCCAATTTGCGTTCTGGGGCCAACGTCCTGACTTTC. Translation gives CASSPPNLRSGANVLTF.

The V call is TRBV14, the J call TRBJ2-7; possibly TRBD1 for D (5 bases). The J call may be mistaken, given a closer DNA end match to TRBJ2-5. Germline lookup yields CDR1 SGHDN and CDR2 FVKESK. This CDR3 contains 12 residues. CDR3: CASSQGTGTQYF. CDR3 in DNA: TGTGCCAGCAGCCAAGGCACAGGGACCCAGTACTTC.

J is TRBJ2-6 and V is TRBV5-1; TRBD1 matches 8 bases. V lost 5 bases and J lost 0; bases outside the gene matches: 16. Germline V gene data show CDR1 as SGHRS and CDR2 as YFSETQ. The CDR3 sequence is 20 residues long. CDR3 coding DNA: TGCGCCAGCAGTAAGGCGGTCGGGGACAGGCGAGCCTCTGGGGCCAACGTCCTGACTTTC. Translated, it gives CASSKAVGDRRASGANVLTF.

This clone came up once. The chain joins TRBV7-2 to TRBJ1-3; D is uncertain. The CDR3 runs to 12 residues. Per germline, CDR1 SGHTA and CDR2 FQGNSA. Trimming cost V 1 base and J 7 bases, with 5 bases left between them. CDR3 nucleotides: TGTGCCAGCAGCTTAGACGCGAACACCATATATTTT. It translates to CASSLDANTIYF. The full variable domain, rest sourced from reference TRBV7-2 and TRBJ1-3, is GAGVSQSPSNKVTEKGKDVELRCDPISGHTALYWYRQSLGQGLEFLIYFQGNSAPDKSGLPSDRFSAERTGGSVSTLTIQRTQQEDSAVYLCASSLDANTIYFGEGSWLTVV.

The J gene is TRBJ1-2, the V gene TRBV6-6; TRBD1 might be the D (5 bases). The CDR3 contains 15 residues. V lost 6 bases and J lost 5, with 19 bases in between. CDR1 is MNHNY and CDR2 is SVGAGI in the germline V gene (reference sequence). CDR3 sequence: CASSGGGSGEYGYTF. DNA for the CDR3: TGTGCCAGCAGCGGGGGAGGATCAGGAGAATATGGCTACACCTTC.

This chain joins TRBV20-1 and TRBJ1-2; 9 nucleotides match TRBD1. Per germline, CDR1 DFQATT and CDR2 SNEGSKA (reference sequence). The CDR3 extends over 11 amino acids. CDR3 residues: CRTGGADGYTF. In DNA, the CDR3 is TGCAGGACAGGGGGTGCTGATGGCTACACCTTC.

This clone was seen just once. The chain couples TRBV6-5 to TRBJ2-1; 9 bases match TRBD2. The CDR3 is made up of 14 amino acids. Germline-derived CDR1 and CDR2 are MNHEY and SVGAGI. The trim removed 8 bases at V and 4 bases at J, leaving 6 bases unmatched. CDR3 amino acids: CASEPGLAYNEQFF. CDR3 coding DNA: TGTGCCAGCGAACCGGGACTAGCTTACAATGAGCAGTTCTTC.

This chain connects TRBV27 to TRBJ2-7; TRBD2 matches 13 bases. V lost 5 bases and J lost 5; bases outside the gene matches: 9. The CDR3 runs 16 residues. Germline CDR1 is MNHEY and CDR2 is SMNVEV (reference sequence). CDR3 protein: CASSPLRTSGSHEQYF. CDR3 nucleotides: TGTGCCAGCAGTCCCCTGAGGACTAGCGGGAGCCACGAGCAGTACTTC.

The rearrangement uses TRBV5-1 and TRBJ2-7; D gene ambiguous. Trimming removed 2 bases at V and 5 bases at J, with 11 bases between. Per germline, CDR1 SGHRS and CDR2 YFSETQ. CDR3 size: 13 residues. CDR3 region: CASSLLIADEQYF. CDR3 nucleotides: TGCGCCAGCAGCTTACTTATAGCTGACGAGCAGTACTTC. The variable domain in full, completed from reference TRBV5-1 and TRBJ2-7, reads KAGVTQTPRYLIKTRGQQVTLSCSPISGHRSVSWYQQTPGQGLQFLFEYFSETQRNKGNFPGRFSGRQFSNSRSEMNVSTLELGDSALYLCASSLLIADEQYFGPGTRLTVT.

This clone was observed a handful of times. The chain combines TRBV19 with TRBJ2-5; possibly TRBD2 for D (6 bases). Germline V gives CDR1 LNHDA, CDR2 SQIVND (reference sequence). Trimming removed 3 bases at V and 7 bases at J, with 21 bases between. The CDR3 sequence is 16 residues long. CDR3 loop: CASSIQPLTSYGTQYF. DNA for the CDR3: TGTGCCAGTAGTATTCAGCCTTTGACTAGTTACGGGACCCAGTACTTC.

This sequence joins TRBV18 and TRBJ1-1; D not certain. The CDR3 runs to 15 residues. The V end was cut by 7 bases, the J end by 5 bases, with 20 bases between. CDR1 KGHSH and CDR2 LQKENI come from the germline V gene. The CDR3 DNA sequence: TGTGCCAGCTTGCCCTACCTCGATTCACTAACTGAAGCTTTCTTT. Translated, it gives CASLPYLDSLTEAFF.

DNA for the CDR3: TGTGCCAGCAGCTTCAGGGACAGGGCTTCACCCCTCCACTTT. Its protein product is CASSFRDRASPLHF. The rearrangement links TRBV7-9 to TRBJ1-6; the match to TRBD1 covers 9 bases. CDR1 is SEHNR, CDR2 FQNEAQ, per germline (reference sequence). This CDR3 spans 14 amino acids. Trimming cost V 3 bases and J 9 bases; bases outside gene matches: 3.

The CDR3 is CASSATGGDGKLFF. The CDR3 DNA is TGTGCCAGTAGTGCGACAGGGGGCGACGGAAAACTGTTTTTT. This rearrangement joins TRBV19 to TRBJ1-4, with TRBD1 matching over 10 bases. V shed 5 bases, J shed 10 bases, and the junction held 7 bases outside the gene matches. The CDR3 is 14 residues long. The germline V gene encodes CDR1 LNHDA and CDR2 SQIVND (reference sequence).